The 9 T cell receptor beta chains below were found in one sample sequenced in a study of CD8 T cells in ankylosing spondylitis. Study outcomes and limitations: There was a TCR beta motif, made of roughly eight highly homologous variants, that appeared characteristic of ankylosing spondylitis blood.

TCRdb redid the calling of the 5' RACE reads with MiXCR, one entry per CDR3 protein. The sample gives about 450,000 distinct CDR3 sequences, around 26% of which show up once; about 0.89% is in the top ten. No cognate antigen is known for these TCRs. What was sequenced was blood, either unsorted or a sorted T cell fraction (not recorded which). These receptors were taken from a male donor with ankylosing spondylitis.

The chain couples TRBV29-1 to TRBJ1-2, with D unresolved. From germline, CDR1 is SQVTM and CDR2 ANQGSEA. CDR3 size: 12 residues. Trimming cost V 0 bases and J 9 bases, with 11 bases left between them. In DNA form, the CDR3 reads TGCAGCGTTGAAGATGGAATCCAAAGCTACACCTTC. Translated: CSVEDGIQSYTF.

A few counts support this clonotype. V gene TRBV5-1 combines with J gene TRBJ1-1; TRBD1 matches 7 bases. CDR3 size: 14 residues. The germline CDR1 and CDR2 sequences are SGHRS and YFSETQ. V lost 4 bases and J lost 8; bases outside the gene matches: 11. The CDR3 sequence is CASSPNQQGSEAFF. The CDR3 bases are TGCGCCAGCAGCCCAAATCAACAGGGGTCCGAAGCTTTCTTT. Filled out from reference TRBV5-1 and TRBJ1-1, the complete variable domain reads KAGVTQTPRYLIKTRGQQVTLSCSPISGHRSVSWYQQTPGQGLQFLFEYFSETQRNKGNFPGRFSGRQFSNSRSEMNVSTLELGDSALYLCASSPNQQGSEAFFGQGTRLTVV.

This clonotype was observed many times. As DNA, the CDR3 is TGTGCCAGCAGCTTAGACCTACAGGGGTATACTGAAGCTTTCTTT. Its protein is CASSLDLQGYTEAFF. The V and J genes are TRBV7-2 and TRBJ1-1, with TRBD1 matching 7 bases. Germline CDR1 reads SGHTA; CDR2 reads FQGNSA. The length of the CDR3 is 15 residues. V shed 1 base, J shed 5 bases, and the junction held 7 bases outside the gene matches.

The J gene is TRBJ2-5, the V gene TRBV20-1; D is unclear. Germline V gene lookup returns CDR1 DFQATT and CDR2 SNEGSKA (reference sequence). V gave up 1 base and J gave up 3 bases, with 9 bases separating them. CDR3 length equals 13 residues. CDR3 residues: CSARAANKETQYF. Written as DNA, the CDR3 is TGCAGTGCTAGAGCTGCTAATAAAGAGACCCAGTACTTC.

This clonotype turned up a few times. The V gene is TRBV5-6, the J gene TRBJ2-3; no firm D call. CDR1 SGHDT and CDR2 YYEEEE come from the germline V gene. The germline V and J ends were trimmed by 0 bases and 2 bases, with 10 bases remaining between them. The CDR3 runs 15 residues. The CDR3 is CASSLEHRNTDTQYF. The CDR3 DNA is TGTGCCAGCAGCTTGGAACACCGAAACACAGATACGCAGTATTTT.

This clonotype showed up just a few times. The CDR3 loop reads CASSLGPDGTGNTIYF. As DNA, the CDR3 is TGCGCCAGCAGCTTGGGGCCTGACGGAACTGGAAACACCATATATTTT. The V call is TRBV5-1, the J call TRBJ1-3; D ambiguous. V was cut by 0 bases and J by 2 bases, with 12 bases left in between. The CDR3 covers 16 residues. CDR1 is SGHRS, CDR2 YFSETQ, per germline.

The CDR3 nucleotides are TGCAGCGTCGTCGGACTAGCGGGAGCCACCGGCACCTACAATGAGCAGTTCTTC. This codes for CSVVGLAGATGTYNEQFF. The chain links TRBV29-1 to TRBJ2-1, with 13 bases identical to TRBD2. Trimming at V came to 6 bases and at J to 2 bases, leaving 13 bases not matched to a gene. Germline CDR1 SQVTM, CDR2 ANQGSEA. CDR3 length equals 18 residues.

The chain links TRBV10-1 to TRBJ2-1, with 9 bases aligning to TRBD1. CDR3 size: 15 residues. In germline, CDR1 is WNHNN, CDR2 SYGVQD (reference sequence). J gave up 6 bases and V 0 bases, and 3 bases lay outside the gene matches. For the CDR3, the DNA is TGCGCCAGCAGTGAGTCCGGGACAGGGATCAATGAGCAGTTCTTC. Its protein product is CASSESGTGINEQFF.

V is TRBV12-3 or TRBV12-4 and J is TRBJ1-4; tentative D call: TRBD1 (6 bases). Between the trimmed V and J ends, which lost 5 bases and 5 bases, there was a span of 12 bases. This CDR3 spans 14 amino acids. Here the CDR3 DNA reads TGTGCCAGCAGTGCCGTAGGGGGAAATGAAAAACTGTTTTTT. It translates to CASSAVGGNEKLFF.